This T cell receptor beta chain emerged from a study of blood T cell repertoires in COVID-19. Study summary: The analysed material was cDNA or gDNA that came from T cells, B-cell-depleted T cells, or PBMCs.

In the authors' methods: Counts of nucleated cells, estimated from reference gene primer amplification, were obtained. The data were produced by immunoSEQ multiplex PCR, yet TCRdb's version contains in-frame clones alone and is incomplete. The D gene and trimming were derived from the DNA, and the V and J assignments and clone size from that table. The data show over 130,000 clones, with 84% seen just once and 2.2% held by the top ten. V shed 0 bases and J shed 5 bases, with 7 bases lying between them. The CDR3 totals 14 residues. Germline V CDR1 and CDR2: LNHNV, YYDKDF (reference sequence). The chain joins TRBV15 to TRBJ1-4; D not certain. The sample comprised peripheral blood. This clonotype was obtained from a man aged 70 or older with acute or convalescent COVID-19. This CDR3 is CATSRDLGNEKLFF. DNA for the CDR3: TGTGCCACCAGCAGAGATCTAGGCAATGAAAAACTGTTTTTT.